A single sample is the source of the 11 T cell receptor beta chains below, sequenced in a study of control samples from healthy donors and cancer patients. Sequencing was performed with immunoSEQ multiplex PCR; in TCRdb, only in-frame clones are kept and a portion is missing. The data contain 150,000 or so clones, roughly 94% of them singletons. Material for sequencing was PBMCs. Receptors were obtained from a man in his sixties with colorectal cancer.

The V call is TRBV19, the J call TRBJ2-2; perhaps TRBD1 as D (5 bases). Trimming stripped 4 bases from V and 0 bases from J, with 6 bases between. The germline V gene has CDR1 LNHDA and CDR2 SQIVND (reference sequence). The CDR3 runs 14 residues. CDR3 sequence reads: CASSRGSNTGELFF. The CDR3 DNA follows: TGTGCCAGTAGTAGGGGCTCGAACACCGGGGAGCTGTTTTTT.

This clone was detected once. This chain's CDR3 is CASSLTSGGRIDTQYF. CDR3 bases: TGTGCCAGCAGCTTGACTAGCGGGGGCCGGATAGATACGCAGTATTTT. The chain joins TRBV11-2 to TRBJ2-3, with 12 bases matching TRBD2. The germline CDR1 and CDR2 sequences are SGHAT and FQNNGV. There are 16 residues in the CDR3. V lost 3 bases, J lost 5 bases, and 6 bases stayed unmatched.

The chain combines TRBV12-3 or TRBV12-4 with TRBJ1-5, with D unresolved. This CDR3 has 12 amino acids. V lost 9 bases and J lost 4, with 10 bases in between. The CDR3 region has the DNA TGTGCCAGTTCCACGGGGAATCAGCCCCAGCATTTT. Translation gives CASSTGNQPQHF.

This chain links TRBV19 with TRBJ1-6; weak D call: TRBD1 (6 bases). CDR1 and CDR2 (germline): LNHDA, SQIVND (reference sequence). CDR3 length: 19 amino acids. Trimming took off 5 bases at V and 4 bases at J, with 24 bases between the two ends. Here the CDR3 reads CASSLSTWSGEVYNSPLHF. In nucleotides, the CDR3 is TGTGCCAGTAGTCTTTCAACATGGTCAGGGGAAGTTTATAATTCACCCCTCCACTTT.

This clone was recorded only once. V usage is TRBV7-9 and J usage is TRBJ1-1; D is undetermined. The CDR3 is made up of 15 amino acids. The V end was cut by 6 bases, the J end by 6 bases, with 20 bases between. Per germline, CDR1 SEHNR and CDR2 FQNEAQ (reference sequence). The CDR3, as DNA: TGTGCCAGCAGTGTCGGGAACGGGCAGGCGGCTGAAGCTTTCTTT. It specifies CASSVGNGQAAEAFF.

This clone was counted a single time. The CDR3 sequence is CASSKTGDYGYTF. In DNA form, the CDR3 reads TGTGCCAGTAGTAAGACAGGGGACTATGGCTACACCTTC. The chain carries TRBV19 and TRBJ1-2; 8 nucleotides align to TRBD1. Germline CDR1 reads LNHDA; CDR2 reads SQIVND (reference sequence). With 4 bases clipped from V and 3 bases from J, the junction kept 1 base outside the gene matches. The CDR3 is 13 amino acids.

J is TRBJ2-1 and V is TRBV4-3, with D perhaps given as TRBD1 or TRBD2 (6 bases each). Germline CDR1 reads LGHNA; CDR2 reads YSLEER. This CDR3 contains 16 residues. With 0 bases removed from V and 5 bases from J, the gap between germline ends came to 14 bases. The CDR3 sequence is CASSQERGVAHNEQFF. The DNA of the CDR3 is TGCGCCAGCAGCCAAGAGAGGGGGGTCGCACACAATGAGCAGTTCTTC.

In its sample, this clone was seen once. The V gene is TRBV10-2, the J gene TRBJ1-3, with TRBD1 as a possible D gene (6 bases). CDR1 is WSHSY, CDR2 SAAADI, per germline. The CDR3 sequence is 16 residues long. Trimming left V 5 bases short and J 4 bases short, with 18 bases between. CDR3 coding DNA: TGCGCCAGCAGTCTGGGAGGGGGGGCTCGAGGAAACACCATATATTTT. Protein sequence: CASSLGGGARGNTIYF.

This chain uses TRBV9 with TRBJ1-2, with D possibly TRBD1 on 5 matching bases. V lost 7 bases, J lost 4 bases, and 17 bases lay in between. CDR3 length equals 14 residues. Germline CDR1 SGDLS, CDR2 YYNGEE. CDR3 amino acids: CASSGESTSYGYTF. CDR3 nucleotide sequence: TGTGCCAGCTCGGGGGAATCCACCTCCTATGGCTACACCTTC.

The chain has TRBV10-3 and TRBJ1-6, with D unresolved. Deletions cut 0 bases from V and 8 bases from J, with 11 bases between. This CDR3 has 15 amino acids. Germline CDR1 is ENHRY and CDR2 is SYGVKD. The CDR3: CAISESVLGDSPLHF. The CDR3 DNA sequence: TGTGCCATCAGTGAGTCCGTCCTGGGAGATTCACCCCTCCACTTT.

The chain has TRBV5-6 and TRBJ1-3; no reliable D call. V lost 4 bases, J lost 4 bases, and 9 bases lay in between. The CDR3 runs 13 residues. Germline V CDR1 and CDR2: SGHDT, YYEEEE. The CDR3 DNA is TGTGCCAGCAGCCAGTTAGGAGGAAACACCATATATTTT. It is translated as CASSQLGGNTIYF.